This T cell receptor (beta chain) stems from a study of beta chain features in type 1 diabetes. General study results and limits: The study left unresolved whether HLA type influences TCRB rearrangement. Type 1 diabetes patients had VDJ junctions that carried fewer insertions and more deletions.

About this clone itself: Its antigen is not known.

The authors reverse transcribed all of the isolated RNA, so sequencing captured expressed TCRB transcripts. Some clones are missing from TCRdb's copy, which holds only in-frame ones; the method was immunoSEQ multiplex PCR. The sample holds about 340,000 clones, 8% seen once. The specimen sequenced was central memory CD4+ T cells from blood. The receptor comes from a woman between 18 and 30 years old in good health.

The CDR3, as DNA: TGTGCCAGCAGCTTAAATCGACACGAGACCCAGTACTTC. As protein: CASSLNRHETQYF. This chain links TRBV7-3 with TRBJ2-5; D call uncertain. Per germline, CDR1 SGHTA and CDR2 FQGTGA. The V gene lost 1 base and the J gene lost 5 bases, with 8 bases spanning the gap. CDR3 size: 13 residues.